This TCR beta chain was documented in a study of blood T cells in healthy people across ages. Points from the study as a whole: Across the age range, TCR beta diversity per million T cells fell in a roughly linear way.

This CDR3 is 16 amino acids long. Germline CDR1 reads MNHEY; CDR2 reads SVGEGT. V was shortened by 8 bases and J by 1 base, with 15 bases between the two germline ends. A J-beta primer mix and a sample-barcoded 5' primer were used in a second PCR of about 7 to 11 cycles. MiXCR was run by TCRdb on the 5' RACE reads, yielding one entry per CDR3 protein. The sample yields around 900,000 distinct CDR3 sequences, more than 25% seen once. This clonotype was counted ten times or more. Its antigen is unknown. The sample comprised blood. This chain links TRBV6-2 or TRBV6-3 with TRBJ1-6; D is unresolved. The sequence was obtained from a woman aged 80 or over in good health. Written as DNA, the CDR3 is TGTGCCAGCGTAGGCCAAGGCGGATCCTATAATTCACCCCTCCACTTT. Amino acids: CASVGQGGSYNSPLHF.